One sample yielded the 28 T cell receptor beta chains listed below, sequenced in a study of T-cell memory formation after mild COVID-19 (dated by TCRdb to the early 2020s). The library was built by means of 5' RACE. These reads were obtained on an Illumina NovaSeq 6000. TCRdb reanalyzed the raw reads on its own, using fastp at Q25 for trimming and MiXCR for clone calling, and kept in-frame beta chains. Here each entry gathers all rows of one CDR3 protein and keeps the most common genes and DNA. This sample gives hundreds of thousands of distinct CDR3 sequences in total; approximately 18% of them show up just once. 12% of the sample belongs to the ten largest clones. Sequences were obtained from PBMCs or a T cell subset sorted from them (not recorded which). These receptors all stem from an adult woman who had mild COVID-19 (a few samples of this study predate the infection). The sample titles of this study are shuffled in the database, so cell type and time point are left out; the donor was told from shared clones.

This clonotype turned up a few times. V and J are TRBV4-1 and TRBJ2-7; 13 bases map to TRBD2. The CDR3 is 17 residues long. Germline CDR1 is MGHRA and CDR2 is YSYEKL. The V gene end was trimmed by 4 bases and the J gene end by 1 base; junction bases not matched to a gene: 7. The CDR3 coding sequence is TGCGCCAGCAGCCTACTTTTGGGACTAGCGGGGTCCTACGAGCAGTACTTC. This sequence encodes CASSLLLGLAGSYEQYF.

V gene TRBV5-4 combines with J gene TRBJ2-1, with 9 bases identical to TRBD2. Germline CDR1 and CDR2: SGHNT and YYREEE (reference sequence). The ends lost 2 bases at V and 6 bases at J; junction bases unmatched: 9. The CDR3 consists of 16 residues. In DNA, the CDR3 is TGTGCCAGCAGCTTTATAGGGGGACTAGCTAGCAATGAGCAGTTCTTC. This sequence encodes CASSFIGGLASNEQFF. The full variable domain, its missing parts supplied by reference TRBV5-4 and TRBJ2-1, is ETGVTQSPTHLIKTRGQQVTLRCSSQSGHNTVSWYQQALGQGPQFIFQYYREEENGRGNFPPRFSGLQFPNYSSELNVNALELDDSALYLCASSFIGGLASNEQFFGPGTRLTVL.

CDR3 sequence: CASSILQESEAFF. The CDR3 region has the DNA TGTGCCAGTAGTATACTACAGGAGTCTGAAGCTTTCTTT. The V and J genes are TRBV19 and TRBJ1-1; D may be TRBD1 (5 bases). The CDR3 runs 13 residues. Germline V gene sequence: CDR1 LNHDA, CDR2 SQIVND (reference sequence). V lost 2 bases and J 6 bases, leaving 10 bases between the germline ends.

This clonotype was detected only a few times. The genes are TRBV5-1 and TRBJ2-2, with 7 bases aligning to TRBD2. The ends lost 4 bases at V and 4 bases at J; junction bases unmatched: 19. CDR3 length: 19 amino acids. Germline V gene lookup returns CDR1 SGHRS and CDR2 YFSETQ. CDR3 nucleotides: TGCGCCAGCAGCCCAGGCCTAGCGGACCGGTATTGGGGCACCGGGGAGCTGTTTTTT. Its translation: CASSPGLADRYWGTGELFF.

The chain combines TRBV5-5 with TRBJ2-5; unclear D gene. Trimming shortened V by 4 bases and J by 5 bases, and 12 bases separated the two germline ends. Germline V gene lookup returns CDR1 SGHKS and CDR2 YYEKEE (reference sequence). CDR3 length equals 13 residues. In DNA, the CDR3 is TGTGCCAGCAGCCCCGACCGCCGGGAGACCCAGTACTTC. Its translation: CASSPDRRETQYF.

This clonotype was counted between two and nine times. This chain uses TRBV6-6 with TRBJ2-1; 10 bases line up with TRBD2. V lost 1 base and J lost 5; bases outside the gene matches: 8. The CDR3 is 17 residues long. Per germline, CDR1 MNHNY and CDR2 SVGAGI (reference sequence). The CDR3 nucleotides are TGTGCCAGCAGTTACTTACGAATTAGCGGGGGGAACAATGAGCAGTTCTTC. Encoded protein: CASSYLRISGGNNEQFF.

The chain couples TRBV11-2 to TRBJ2-1; 11 bases are a match to TRBD1. Looked up from germline, CDR1 is SGHAT and CDR2 is FQNNGV. Trimming cost V 5 bases and J 7 bases; bases outside gene matches: 7. The CDR3 is 15 amino acids. The CDR3 DNA follows: TGTGCCAGCAGCCGATTCCGGGACAGGGGGAATGAGCAGTTCTTC. Protein product: CASSRFRDRGNEQFF.

This clonotype was detected a few times. The V gene is TRBV12-3 or TRBV12-4, the J gene TRBJ1-2; perhaps TRBD1 as D (5 bases). The V end lost 4 bases, the J end lost 4 bases, and 22 bases lay between the germline ends. The CDR3 spans 17 residues. CDR3: CASSSARTLDRSYGYTF. The CDR3 DNA reads TGTGCCAGCAGTTCAGCACGTACTTTAGACAGAAGCTATGGCTACACCTTC.

This clonotype was counted only a few times. The chain carries TRBV2 and TRBJ2-2; 7 bases map to TRBD1. Germline CDR1 is SNHLY and CDR2 is FYNNEI. The CDR3 spans 15 residues. J was trimmed by 11 bases and V by 3 bases; bases with no gene match: 12. The CDR3 protein is CASSDSRDRDRELFF. As DNA, the CDR3 is TGTGCCAGCAGTGATTCTAGAGACAGGGATCGAGAGCTGTTTTTT.

A few counts support this clonotype. The chain is built from TRBV5-1 and TRBJ2-1, with TRBD1 identical over 7 bases. The CDR3 contains 14 residues. Per germline, CDR1 SGHRS and CDR2 YFSETQ. Unmatched junction bases numbered 5, after V lost 4 bases and J lost 4 bases. The CDR3 DNA follows: TGCGCCAGCAGCCCCTCGGGACAGTACAATGAGCAGTTCTTC. This gives the protein CASSPSGQYNEQFF.

The V gene is TRBV7-6, the J gene TRBJ2-5; no clear D. Per the germline V gene, CDR1 is SGHVS and CDR2 is FNYEAQ. The V gene lost 5 bases and the J gene lost 3 bases, with 28 bases spanning the gap. The CDR3 covers 19 residues. Written as DNA, the CDR3 is TGTGCCAGCAGCCCACTACTTACTGTCCGTCTGGCGGTAAAAGAGACCCAGTACTTC. It specifies CASSPLLTVRLAVKETQYF.

The chain carries TRBV30 and TRBJ1-3; 8 nucleotides line up with TRBD1. Germline values: CDR1 GTSNPN, CDR2 SVGIG (reference sequence). CDR3 size: 13 residues. Unmatched junction bases numbered 4, after V lost 5 bases and J lost 4 bases. CDR3 DNA sequence: TGTGCCTGGTCGCGGACAGGGGGAAACACCATATATTTT. It translates to CAWSRTGGNTIYF.

This chain uses TRBV20-1 with TRBJ2-3; D not resolved. Looked up from germline, CDR1 is DFQATT and CDR2 is SNEGSKA (reference sequence). The CDR3 contains 12 residues. Trimming removed 2 bases from V and 3 bases from J, with 6 bases in between. CDR3 sequence: CSARSLTDTQYF. CDR3 sequence (DNA): TGCAGTGCTAGATCTTTAACAGATACGCAGTATTTT.

This chain links TRBV6-1 with TRBJ2-4; 10 bases are a match to TRBD1. The trim removed 7 bases at V and 1 base at J, leaving 7 bases unmatched. Germline V lookup: CDR1 MNHNS, CDR2 SASEGT. CDR3 length: 16 residues. The CDR3: CASTWLGQGAKNIQYF. CDR3 nucleotide sequence: TGTGCCAGCACCTGGTTGGGACAGGGGGCCAAAAACATTCAGTACTTC.

The chain recombines TRBV25-1 with TRBJ2-7, with D maybe TRBD1 (6 bases). V lost 2 bases, J lost 0 bases, and 8 bases lay in between. The CDR3 loop spans 14 amino acids. Germline V lookup: CDR1 MGHDK, CDR2 SYGVNS. The CDR3, as DNA: TGTGCCAGCAGTGAACCAGGGGTCTCCTACGAGCAGTACTTC. Translated, it gives CASSEPGVSYEQYF.

The gene calls are TRBV3-1 and TRBJ2-7; D gene ambiguous. The ends were cut back, 6 bases at V and 0 bases at J, with 9 bases in the middle. CDR1 and CDR2 (germline): LGHDT, YNNKEL (reference sequence). This CDR3 contains 13 residues. CDR3: CASRHTYSYEQYF. The CDR3 nucleotides are TGTGCCAGCAGACACACATACTCCTACGAGCAGTACTTC.

This clonotype was picked up a small number of times. The chain is built from TRBV6-1 and TRBJ1-2; D is unclear. Per the germline V gene, CDR1 is MNHNS and CDR2 is SASEGT. CDR3 length: 14 amino acids. The ends were cut back, 0 bases at V and 2 bases at J, with 7 bases in the middle. The CDR3 region is CASSEASRNYGYTF. DNA for the CDR3: TGTGCCAGCAGTGAAGCTAGTCGGAACTATGGCTACACCTTC.

The J gene is TRBJ2-7, the V gene TRBV29-1, with 7 bases aligning to TRBD1. J was trimmed by 1 base and V by 2 bases; bases with no gene match: 8. Per germline, CDR1 SQVTM and CDR2 ANQGSEA. The CDR3 consists of 15 residues. CDR3 DNA: TGCAGCGTTGAAACCAGGACAGGCCTATCCTACGAGCAGTACTTC. This encodes CSVETRTGLSYEQYF.

There are a few counts of this clonotype. The chain joins TRBV12-3 or TRBV12-4 to TRBJ2-4; no reliable D call. Trimming took off 1 base at V and 4 bases at J, with 20 bases between the two ends. CDR3 size: 18 residues. The CDR3 DNA reads TGTGCCAGCAGTTTAGGCGGACCTTACGAACCCCCTAAAAACATTCAGTACTTC. It translates to CASSLGGPYEPPKNIQYF.

The CDR3 nucleotides are TGTGCCAGCAGCACTGTAGCGGGAGGAGAGGAGTTCTTC. It yields the protein CASSTVAGGEEFF. The chain uses TRBV7-3 and TRBJ2-1; 10 positions match TRBD2. J was trimmed by 14 bases and V by 5 bases; bases with no gene match: 9. This CDR3 is built from 13 residues. CDR1 is SGHTA, CDR2 FQGTGA, per germline.

J is TRBJ1-2 and V is TRBV7-9; no firm D call. Trimming took off 1 base at V and 7 bases at J, with 7 bases between the two ends. The length of the CDR3 is 12 residues. Germline CDR1 SEHNR, CDR2 FQNEAQ (reference sequence). The CDR3 bases are TGTGCCAGCAGCTTAGAGTCGGGTGGCTACACCTTC. It specifies CASSLESGGYTF.

In this sample, this clonotype turned up a few times. The V and J genes are TRBV5-4 and TRBJ1-6; D gene uncertain. The ends were cut back, 1 base at V and 7 bases at J, with 12 bases in the middle. The germline gives CDR1 SGHNT, CDR2 YYREEE (reference sequence). The CDR3 spans 15 residues. CDR3 sequence: CASSLRGSANSPLHF. The CDR3 region has the DNA TGTGCCAGCAGCTTGCGCGGATCCGCCAATTCACCCCTCCACTTT.

This clonotype was observed a few times. The rearrangement uses TRBV3-1 and TRBJ2-3; D tentatively fits TRBD1 or TRBD2 (6 bases each). Germline V gives CDR1 LGHDT, CDR2 YNNKEL (reference sequence). Trimming took 0 bases from V and 3 from J, leaving 10 bases between them. CDR3 length: 15 amino acids. DNA for the CDR3: TGTGCCAGCAGCCAAGAAAGGGGGGCGACAGATACGCAGTATTTT. It is translated as CASSQERGATDTQYF.

At least ten counts were recorded for this clonotype. The chain recombines TRBV10-2 with TRBJ2-7; the D is unclear. The CDR3 extends over 11 amino acids. Germline CDR1 WSHSY, CDR2 SAAADI. V shed 4 bases and J shed 4 bases, with 5 bases lying between them. This CDR3 is CASSGRYEQYF. In DNA, the CDR3 is TGCGCCAGCAGTGGTCGGTACGAGCAGTACTTC.

This clonotype was seen a handful of times. The chain employs TRBV7-8 and TRBJ1-5, with no clear D. The V end was cut by 5 bases, the J end by 5 bases, with 13 bases between. Germline V gene lookup returns CDR1 SGHVS and CDR2 FQNEAQ. CDR3 length equals 14 residues. In DNA, the CDR3 is TGTGCCAGCAGCCCTCCTAGCACGGATCAGCCCCAGCATTTT. Translation gives CASSPPSTDQPQHF.

In its sample, this clonotype was seen a few times. The V gene is TRBV5-1, the J gene TRBJ2-2; TRBD2 agrees at 7 bases. Unmatched junction bases numbered 0, after V lost 0 bases and J lost 1 base. The CDR3 is 15 residues long. CDR1 and CDR2 (germline): SGHRS, YFSETQ. The CDR3 region is CASSLERGNTGELFF. CDR3 sequence (DNA): TGCGCCAGCAGCTTGGAGCGGGGGAACACCGGGGAGCTGTTTTTT.

This chain connects TRBV19 to TRBJ2-6; D could derive from TRBD1 or TRBD2 (6 bases each). Germline V CDR1 and CDR2: LNHDA, SQIVND (reference sequence). V was shortened by 4 bases and J by 2 bases, with 12 bases between the two germline ends. CDR3 size: 16 residues. The CDR3 DNA sequence: TGTGCCAGTAGTAAACAGGGACTGACTGGGGCCAACGTCCTGACTTTC. Protein sequence: CASSKQGLTGANVLTF.

This clonotype was detected a few times. Germline and junction disagree at one end, which may indicate a read error. The rearrangement uses TRBV12-3 or TRBV12-4 and TRBJ2-3; TRBD2 matches 10 bases. CDR3 length: 14 amino acids. As DNA, the CDR3 is TGTGCCAGCAGTATAGCGGGGGGTGAAGATACGCAGTATTTT. This encodes CASSIAGGEDTQYF.